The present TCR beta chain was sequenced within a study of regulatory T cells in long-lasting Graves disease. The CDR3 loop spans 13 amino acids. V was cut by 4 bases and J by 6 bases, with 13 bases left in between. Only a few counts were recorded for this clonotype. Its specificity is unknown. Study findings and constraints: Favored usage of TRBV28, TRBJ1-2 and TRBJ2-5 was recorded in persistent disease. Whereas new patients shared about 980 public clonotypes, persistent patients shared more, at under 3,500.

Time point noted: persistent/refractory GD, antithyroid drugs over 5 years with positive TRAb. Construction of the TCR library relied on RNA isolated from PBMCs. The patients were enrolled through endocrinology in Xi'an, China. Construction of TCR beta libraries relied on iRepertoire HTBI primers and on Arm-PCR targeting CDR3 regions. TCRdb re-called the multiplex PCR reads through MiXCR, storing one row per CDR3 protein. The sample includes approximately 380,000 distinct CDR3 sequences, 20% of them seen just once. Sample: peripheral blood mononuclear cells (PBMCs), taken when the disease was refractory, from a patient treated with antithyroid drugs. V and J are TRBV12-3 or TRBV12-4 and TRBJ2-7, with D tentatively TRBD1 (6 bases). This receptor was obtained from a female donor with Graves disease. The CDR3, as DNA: TGTGCCAGCAGTTACAGGGTGCCAGCCGAGCAGTACTTC. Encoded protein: CASSYRVPAEQYF.